The clone carrying this T cell receptor beta chain showed up just a few times. This entry comes from a study of T-cell reconstitution after alpha-beta-depleted transplantation in children. V gave up 4 bases and J gave up 3 bases, with 23 bases separating them. Germline values: CDR1 SGHRS, CDR2 YFSETQ. This CDR3 comprises 18 residues. It was with unique molecular identifiers that the TCRbeta library was prepared. TCRdb passed the PCR reads through MiXCR, listing each CDR3 protein once. The table includes around 240,000 distinct CDR3 sequences, about 8.8% detected once. The chain employs TRBV5-1 and TRBJ1-5, with D perhaps TRBD1 (6 bases). The receptor was isolated from a human donor who donated a stem cell graft to a child with SCID. The material was PBMCs from the stem cell graft donor, obtained from the stem cell graft. Here the CDR3 reads CASSPGAGATGANQPQHF. The CDR3 DNA sequence: TGCGCCAGCAGCCCTGGCGCTGGCGCGACAGGCGCCAATCAGCCCCAGCATTTT. The full variable domain, with the rest looked up from reference TRBV5-1 and TRBJ1-5, is KAGVTQTPRYLIKTRGQQVTLSCSPISGHRSVSWYQQTPGQGLQFLFEYFSETQRNKGNFPGRFSGRQFSNSRSEMNVSTLELGDSALYLCASSPGAGATGANQPQHFGDGTRLSIL.